The clone carrying this TCR beta chain was observed a few times. The data were obtained in a study of response to subunit inactivated influenza vaccine. TCRdb processed the RT-PCR reads anew with MiXCR; each CDR3 protein has one entry. The sample contains 800,000 to 1,000,000 distinct CDR3 sequences, around 20% of which appear only once. The CDR3 spans 14 residues. Germline values: CDR1 MNHEY, CDR2 SVGAGI. The V gene lost 0 bases and the J gene lost 2 bases, with 5 bases spanning the gap. This TCR derives from a man in his forties or fifties who received an inactivated influenza vaccine. Sequenced here: PBMCs from blood, sampled more than 4 days after vaccination. This chain joins TRBV6-5 and TRBJ1-3; D not resolved. In DNA form, the CDR3 reads TGTGCCAGCAGTTACTCCAGAGCTGGAAACACCATATATTTT. Protein product: CASSYSRAGNTIYF.